This T cell receptor (beta chain) was sequenced during a study of CD8 T cells in Susac syndrome. CD8+ and CD4+ T cells circulating in blood were sequenced for TCR beta. Stable or active relapsing-remitting multiple sclerosis, untreated and meeting revised McDonald criteria, defined the controls. Negative isolation was used for CD8+ and CD4+ T cells, and FACS enrichment was applied to TEMRA cells. The authors reverse transcribed roughly 0.5 to 1 ug RNA with random hexamers. One entry per CDR3 protein results from TCRdb running MiXCR on the immunoSEQ multiplex PCR reads. The sample records tens of thousands of distinct CDR3 sequences, roughly 90% being singletons. This clonotype was seen just once. Germline lookup yields CDR1 ENHRY and CDR2 SYGVKD. Trimming pared 3 bases from V and 8 bases from J, leaving 16 bases between. The CDR3 loop spans 14 amino acids.

This receptor was identified in a human donor with multiple sclerosis. The chain combines TRBV10-3 with TRBJ1-1; a possible D gene is TRBD1 (6 bases). Sequencing was done on a sample of CD8+ T cells from PBMCs. CDR3 nucleotide sequence: TGTGCCATCAGTGACAATTCTGGGGGCCGAGAAGCTTTCTTT. Translated: CAISDNSGGREAFF.